This TCR beta chain was sequenced for a study of T cell responses to AZD1222 COVID-19 vaccine. Study overall: Pooled in the analysis were second doses at about 4 or about 12 weeks.

Study conclusions and caveats: Repertoires were sampled only after the peak T cell response. Breadth and depth of Spike-specific TCRs rose after two AZD1222 doses.

This table comes from immunoSEQ multiplex PCR, and its TCRdb copy is limited to in-frame clones, with some not included. The data show 95,000 to 150,000 clones, with 70% to 90% seen just once and roughly 9.1% held by the top ten. V shed 7 bases, J shed 3 bases, and the junction held 8 bases outside the gene matches. Germline V CDR1 and CDR2: MNHEY, SVGAGI. CDR3 size: 15 residues. This clone appeared once. Its antigen is unidentified. This TCR came from an adult in good health. The sample consisted of peripheral blood, taken on day 0 of AZD1222 vaccination. The chain is built from TRBV6-5 and TRBJ1-5, with 8 bases aligning to TRBD1. The CDR3: CASTENRGANQPQHF. The CDR3 nucleotides are TGTGCCAGCACCGAAAACAGGGGGGCCAATCAGCCCCAGCATTTT.